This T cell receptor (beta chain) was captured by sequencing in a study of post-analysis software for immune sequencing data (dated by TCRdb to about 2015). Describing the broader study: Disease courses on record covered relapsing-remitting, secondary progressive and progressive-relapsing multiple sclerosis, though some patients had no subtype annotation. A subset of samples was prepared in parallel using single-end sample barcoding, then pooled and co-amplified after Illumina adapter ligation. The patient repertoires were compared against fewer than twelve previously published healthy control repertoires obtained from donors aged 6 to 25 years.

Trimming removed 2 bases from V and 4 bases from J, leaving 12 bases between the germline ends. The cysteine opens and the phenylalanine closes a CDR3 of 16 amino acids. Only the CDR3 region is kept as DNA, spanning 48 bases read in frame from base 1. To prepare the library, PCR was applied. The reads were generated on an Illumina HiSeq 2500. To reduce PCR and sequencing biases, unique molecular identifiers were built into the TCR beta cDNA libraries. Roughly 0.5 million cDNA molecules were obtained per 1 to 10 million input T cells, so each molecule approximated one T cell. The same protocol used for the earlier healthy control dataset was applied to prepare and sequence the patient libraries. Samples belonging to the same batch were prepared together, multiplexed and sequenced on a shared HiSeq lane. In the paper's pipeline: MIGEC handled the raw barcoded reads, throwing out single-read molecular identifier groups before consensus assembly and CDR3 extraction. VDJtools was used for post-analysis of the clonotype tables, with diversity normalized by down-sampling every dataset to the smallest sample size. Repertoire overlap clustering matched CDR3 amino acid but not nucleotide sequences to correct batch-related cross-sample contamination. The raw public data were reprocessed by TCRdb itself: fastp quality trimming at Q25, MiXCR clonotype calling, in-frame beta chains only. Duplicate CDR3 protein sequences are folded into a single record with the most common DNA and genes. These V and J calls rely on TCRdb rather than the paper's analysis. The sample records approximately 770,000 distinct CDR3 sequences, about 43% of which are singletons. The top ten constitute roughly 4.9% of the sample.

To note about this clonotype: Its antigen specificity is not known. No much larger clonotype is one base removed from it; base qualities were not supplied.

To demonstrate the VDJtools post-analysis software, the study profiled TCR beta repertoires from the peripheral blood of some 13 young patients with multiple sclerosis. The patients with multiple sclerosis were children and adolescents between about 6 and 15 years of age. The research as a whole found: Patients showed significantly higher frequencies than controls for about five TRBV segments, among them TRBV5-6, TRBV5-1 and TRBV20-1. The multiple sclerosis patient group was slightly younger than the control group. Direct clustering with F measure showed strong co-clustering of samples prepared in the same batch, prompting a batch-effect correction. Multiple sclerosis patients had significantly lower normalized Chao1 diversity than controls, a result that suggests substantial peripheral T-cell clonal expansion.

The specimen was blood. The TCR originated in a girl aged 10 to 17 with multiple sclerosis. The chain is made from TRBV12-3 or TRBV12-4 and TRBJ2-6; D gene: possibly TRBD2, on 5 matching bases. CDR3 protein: CASSLRTGNGANVLTF. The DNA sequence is TGTGCCAGCAGTTTAAGAACGGGGAACGGGGCCAACGTCCTGACTTTC.